The TCR beta chain under discussion was sequenced for a study of cytomegalovirus exposure and HLA in healthy donors. Overall study results and limits: A later analysis found that most CMV-associated TCR beta chains appeared HLA-restricted. A list of 150 or so TCR beta chains associated with cytomegalovirus was given.

Concerning this clone: What it binds is not known.

Primers: 60 Vbeta forward and 13 Jbeta reverse. Libraries were prepared by immunoSEQ multiplex PCR; TCRdb keeps only in-frame clonotypes and omits some of them. The table includes some 90,000 clones, over 75% detected once. Per germline, CDR1 LNHDA and CDR2 SQIVND (reference sequence). The CDR3 extends over 12 amino acids. The V and J ends lost 3 bases and 8 bases respectively, with 10 bases between them. Specimen: PBMCs. The chain couples TRBV19 to TRBJ1-2, with D uncertain. This sequence originates from a young man in good health and CMV-seropositive. The CDR3 DNA follows: TGTGCCAGTAGTATCGAGGGTTCGGGCTACACCTTC. Encoded protein: CASSIEGSGYTF.